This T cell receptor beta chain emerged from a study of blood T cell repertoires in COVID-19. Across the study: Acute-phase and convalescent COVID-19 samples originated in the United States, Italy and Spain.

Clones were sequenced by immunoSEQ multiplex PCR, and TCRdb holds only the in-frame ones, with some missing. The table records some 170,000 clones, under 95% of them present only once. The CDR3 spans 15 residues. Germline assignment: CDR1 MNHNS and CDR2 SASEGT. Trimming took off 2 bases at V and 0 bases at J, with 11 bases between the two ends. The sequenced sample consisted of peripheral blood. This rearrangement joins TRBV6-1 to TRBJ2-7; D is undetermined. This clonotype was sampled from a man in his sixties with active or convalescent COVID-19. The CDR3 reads CASSEFGSFSYEQYF. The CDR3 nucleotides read TGTGCCAGCAGTGAATTTGGCAGTTTCTCCTACGAGCAGTACTTC.